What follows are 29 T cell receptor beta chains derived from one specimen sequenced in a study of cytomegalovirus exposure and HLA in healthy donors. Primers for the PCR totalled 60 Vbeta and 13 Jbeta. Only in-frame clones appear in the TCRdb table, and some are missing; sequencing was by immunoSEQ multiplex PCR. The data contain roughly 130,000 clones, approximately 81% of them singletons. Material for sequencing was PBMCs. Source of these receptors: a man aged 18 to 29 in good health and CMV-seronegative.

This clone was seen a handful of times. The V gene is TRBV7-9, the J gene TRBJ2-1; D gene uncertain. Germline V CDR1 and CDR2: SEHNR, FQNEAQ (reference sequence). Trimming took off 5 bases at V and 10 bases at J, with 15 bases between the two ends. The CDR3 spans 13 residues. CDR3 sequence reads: CASSVIELREQFF. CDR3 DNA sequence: TGTGCCAGCAGCGTAATTGAATTGCGGGAGCAGTTCTTC.

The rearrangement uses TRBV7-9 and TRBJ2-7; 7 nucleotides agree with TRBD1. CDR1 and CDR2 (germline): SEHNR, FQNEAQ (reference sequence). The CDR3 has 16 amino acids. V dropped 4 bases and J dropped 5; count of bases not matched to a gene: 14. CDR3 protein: CASSSLTGSAFDEQYV. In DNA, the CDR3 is TGTGCCAGCAGCTCCCTGACAGGGTCGGCTTTCGACGAGCAGTACGTC.

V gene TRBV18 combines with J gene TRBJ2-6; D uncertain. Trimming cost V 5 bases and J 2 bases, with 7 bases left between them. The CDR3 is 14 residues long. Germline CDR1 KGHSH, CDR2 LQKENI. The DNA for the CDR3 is TGTGCCAGCTCAGAGAGAGCTGGGGCCAACGTCCTGACTTTC. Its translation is CASSERAGANVLTF.

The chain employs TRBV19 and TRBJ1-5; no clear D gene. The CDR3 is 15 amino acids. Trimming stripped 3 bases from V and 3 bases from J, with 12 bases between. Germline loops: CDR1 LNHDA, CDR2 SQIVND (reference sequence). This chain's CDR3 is CASSMDVGNNQPQHF. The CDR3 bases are TGTGCCAGTAGTATGGACGTCGGGAACAATCAGCCCCAGCATTTT.

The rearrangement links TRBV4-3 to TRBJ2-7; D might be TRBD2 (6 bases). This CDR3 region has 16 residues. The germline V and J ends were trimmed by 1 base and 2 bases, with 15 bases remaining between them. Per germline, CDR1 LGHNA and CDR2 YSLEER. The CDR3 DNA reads TGCGCCAGCAGCCAAGGGGTAAGACTAGAAACCTACGAGCAGTACTTC. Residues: CASSQGVRLETYEQYF.

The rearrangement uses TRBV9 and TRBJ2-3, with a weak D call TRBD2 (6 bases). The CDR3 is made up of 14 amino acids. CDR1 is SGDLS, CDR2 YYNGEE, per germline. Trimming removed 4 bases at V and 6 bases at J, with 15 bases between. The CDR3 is CASSFSPSADTQYF. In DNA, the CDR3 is TGTGCCAGCAGCTTCAGTCCTAGCGCGGATACGCAGTATTTT.

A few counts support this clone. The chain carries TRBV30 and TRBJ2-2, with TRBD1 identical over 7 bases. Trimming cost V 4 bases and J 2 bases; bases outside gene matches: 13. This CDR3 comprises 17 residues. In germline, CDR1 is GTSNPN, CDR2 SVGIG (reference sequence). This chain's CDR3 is CAWITRNRGYNTGELFF. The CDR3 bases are TGTGCCTGGATTACCCGCAACAGGGGATATAACACCGGGGAGCTGTTTTTT.

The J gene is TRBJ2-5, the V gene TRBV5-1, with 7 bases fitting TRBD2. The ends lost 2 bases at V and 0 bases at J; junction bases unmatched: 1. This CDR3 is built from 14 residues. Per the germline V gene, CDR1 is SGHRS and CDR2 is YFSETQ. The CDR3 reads CASSLAGYQETQYF. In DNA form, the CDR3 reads TGCGCCAGCAGCTTAGCGGGGTACCAAGAGACCCAGTACTTC.

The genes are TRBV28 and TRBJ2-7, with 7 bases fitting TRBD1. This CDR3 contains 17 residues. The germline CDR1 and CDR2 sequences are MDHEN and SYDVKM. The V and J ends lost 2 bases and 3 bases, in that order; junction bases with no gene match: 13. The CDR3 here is CASSLTPGQGEYYEQYF. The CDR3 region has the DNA TGTGCCAGCAGTTTAACTCCCGGCCAGGGGGAATACTACGAGCAGTACTTC.

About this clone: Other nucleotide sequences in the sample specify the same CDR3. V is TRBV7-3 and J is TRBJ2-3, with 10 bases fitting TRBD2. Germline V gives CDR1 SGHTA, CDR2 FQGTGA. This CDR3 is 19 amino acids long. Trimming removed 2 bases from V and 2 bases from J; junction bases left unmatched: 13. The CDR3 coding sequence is TGTGCCAGCAGCTTACACGCCAGCGGGAGGGGAGGGCCCACAGATACGCAGTATTTT. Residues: CASSLHASGRGGPTDTQYF.

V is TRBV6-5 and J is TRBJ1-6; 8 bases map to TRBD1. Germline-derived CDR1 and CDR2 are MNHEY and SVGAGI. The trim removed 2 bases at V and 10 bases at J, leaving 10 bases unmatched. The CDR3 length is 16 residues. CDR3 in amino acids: CASSYPGQGGRSPLHF. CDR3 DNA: TGTGCCAGCAGTTACCCAGGACAGGGCGGGCGGTCACCCCTCCACTTT.

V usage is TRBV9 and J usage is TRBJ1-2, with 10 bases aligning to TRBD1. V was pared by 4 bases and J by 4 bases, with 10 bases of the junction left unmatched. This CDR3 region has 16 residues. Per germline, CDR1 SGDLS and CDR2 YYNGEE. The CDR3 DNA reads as TGTGCCAGCAGCTCGAGCCCCCGGGACAGGGGCTATGGCTACACCTTC. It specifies CASSSSPRDRGYGYTF. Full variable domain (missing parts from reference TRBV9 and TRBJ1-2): DSGVTQTPKHLITATGQRVTLRCSPRSGDLSVYWYQQSLDQGLQFLIQYYNGEERAKGNILERFSAQQFPDLHSELNLSSLELGDSALYFCASSSSPRDRGYGYTFGSGTRLTVV.

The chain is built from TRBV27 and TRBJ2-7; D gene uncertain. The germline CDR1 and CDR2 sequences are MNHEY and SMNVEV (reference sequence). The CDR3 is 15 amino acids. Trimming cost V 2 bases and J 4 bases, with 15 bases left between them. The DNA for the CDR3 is TGTGCCAGCAGTTTAAAGCACAGTCCAAGTTACGAGCAGTACTTC. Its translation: CASSLKHSPSYEQYF.

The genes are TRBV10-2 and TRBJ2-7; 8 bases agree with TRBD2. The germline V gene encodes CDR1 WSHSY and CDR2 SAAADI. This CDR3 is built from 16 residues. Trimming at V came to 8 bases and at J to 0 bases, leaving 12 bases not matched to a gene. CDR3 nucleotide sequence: TGCGCCAGCGCCTACCGGGGGGGAAAAAACTCCTACGAGCAGTACTTC. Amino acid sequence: CASAYRGGKNSYEQYF.

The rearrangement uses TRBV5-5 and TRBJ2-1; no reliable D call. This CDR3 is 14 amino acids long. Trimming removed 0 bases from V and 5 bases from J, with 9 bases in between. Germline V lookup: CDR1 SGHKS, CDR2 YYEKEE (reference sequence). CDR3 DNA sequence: TGTGCCAGCAGCTTGGGACACGACAACAATGAGCAGTTCTTC. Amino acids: CASSLGHDNNEQFF.

The CDR3 sequence: CASSDRLPGSYNEQFF. The CDR3 nucleotides are TGTGCCAGCAGTGATCGGCTACCCGGGTCCTACAATGAGCAGTTCTTC. The V and J genes are TRBV2 and TRBJ2-1; D is unresolved. CDR1 is SNHLY, CDR2 FYNNEI, per germline. The V end lost 3 bases, the J end lost 1 base, and 13 bases lay between the germline ends. The CDR3 is 16 amino acids.

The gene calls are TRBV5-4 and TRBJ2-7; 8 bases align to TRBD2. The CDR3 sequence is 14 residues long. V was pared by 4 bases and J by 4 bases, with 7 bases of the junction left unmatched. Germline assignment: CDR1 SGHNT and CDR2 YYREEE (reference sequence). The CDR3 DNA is TGTGCCAGCAGCACGGGACTAGGTTCGTACGAGCAGTACTTC. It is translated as CASSTGLGSYEQYF.

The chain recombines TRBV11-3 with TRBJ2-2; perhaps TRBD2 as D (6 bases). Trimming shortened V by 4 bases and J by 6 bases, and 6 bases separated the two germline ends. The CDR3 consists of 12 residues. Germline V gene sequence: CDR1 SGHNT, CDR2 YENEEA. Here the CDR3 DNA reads TGTGCCAGCAGCTGGGGGGCCGGGGAGCTGTTTTTT. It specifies CASSWGAGELFF.

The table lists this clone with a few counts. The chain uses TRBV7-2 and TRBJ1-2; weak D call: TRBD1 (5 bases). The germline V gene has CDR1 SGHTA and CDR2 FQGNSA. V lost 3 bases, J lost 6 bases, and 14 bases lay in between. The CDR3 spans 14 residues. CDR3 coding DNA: TGTGCCAGCAGCTTGGGCTACAGGTGGGATGGCTACACCTTC. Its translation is CASSLGYRWDGYTF.

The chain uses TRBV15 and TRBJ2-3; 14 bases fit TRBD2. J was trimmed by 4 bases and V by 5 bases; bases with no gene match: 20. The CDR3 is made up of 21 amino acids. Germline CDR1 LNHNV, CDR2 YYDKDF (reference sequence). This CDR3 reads CATSARGGYGTSGRTSDTQYF. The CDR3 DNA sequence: TGTGCCACCAGCGCGCGAGGGGGGTACGGGACTAGCGGGAGAACATCAGATACGCAGTATTTT.

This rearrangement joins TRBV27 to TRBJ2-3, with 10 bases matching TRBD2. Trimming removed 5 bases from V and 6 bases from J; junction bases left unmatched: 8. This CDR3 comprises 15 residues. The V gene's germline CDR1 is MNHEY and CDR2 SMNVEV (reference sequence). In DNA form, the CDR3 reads TGTGCCAGCAGTAAATTAGCGGGAGGAGGGGATACGCAGTATTTT. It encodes CASSKLAGGGDTQYF.

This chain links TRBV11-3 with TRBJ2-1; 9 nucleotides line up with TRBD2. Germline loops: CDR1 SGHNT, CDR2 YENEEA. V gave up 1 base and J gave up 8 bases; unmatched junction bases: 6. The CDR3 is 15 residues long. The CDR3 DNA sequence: TGTGCCAGCAGCTTAGGGGTGGGACTAGCTCATGAGCAGTTCTTC. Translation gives CASSLGVGLAHEQFF.

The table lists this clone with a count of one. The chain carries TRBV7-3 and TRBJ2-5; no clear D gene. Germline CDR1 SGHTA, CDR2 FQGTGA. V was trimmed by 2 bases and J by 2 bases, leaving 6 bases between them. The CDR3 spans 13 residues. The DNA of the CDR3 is TGTGCCAGCAGCTTATCGTCTCAAGAGACCCAGTACTTC. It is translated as CASSLSSQETQYF.

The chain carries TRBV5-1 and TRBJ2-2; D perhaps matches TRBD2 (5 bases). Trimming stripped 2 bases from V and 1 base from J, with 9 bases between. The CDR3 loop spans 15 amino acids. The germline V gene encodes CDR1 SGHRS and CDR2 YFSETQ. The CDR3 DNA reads TGCGCCAGCAGCTTCGGCGGAGGGAACACCGGGGAGCTGTTTTTT. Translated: CASSFGGGNTGELFF.

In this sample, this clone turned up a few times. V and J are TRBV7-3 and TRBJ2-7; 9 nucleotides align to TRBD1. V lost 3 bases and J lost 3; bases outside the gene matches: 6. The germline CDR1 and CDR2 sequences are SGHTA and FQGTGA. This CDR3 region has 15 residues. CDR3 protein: CASSFSGTGYYEQYF. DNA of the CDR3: TGTGCCAGCAGCTTTTCCGGGACAGGGTACTACGAGCAGTACTTC.

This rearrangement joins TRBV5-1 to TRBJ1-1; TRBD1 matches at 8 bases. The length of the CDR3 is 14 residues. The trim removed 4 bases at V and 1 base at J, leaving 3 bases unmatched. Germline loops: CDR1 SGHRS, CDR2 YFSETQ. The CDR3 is CASSLTGGNTEAFF. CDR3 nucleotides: TGCGCCAGCAGCCTAACAGGGGGGAACACTGAAGCTTTCTTT.

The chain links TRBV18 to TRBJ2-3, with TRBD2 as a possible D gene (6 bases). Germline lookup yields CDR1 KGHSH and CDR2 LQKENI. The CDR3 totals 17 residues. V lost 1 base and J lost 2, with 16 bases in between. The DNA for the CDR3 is TGTGCCAGCTCACCACGGGCGGGGCAGAGTACCACAGATACGCAGTATTTT. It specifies CASSPRAGQSTTDTQYF.

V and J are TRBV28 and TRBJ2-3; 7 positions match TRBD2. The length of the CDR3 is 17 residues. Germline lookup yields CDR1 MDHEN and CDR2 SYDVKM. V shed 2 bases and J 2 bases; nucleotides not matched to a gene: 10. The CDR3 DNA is TGTGCCAGCAGTTTAGAAAGTTGGCGGGAGTCCACAGATACGCAGTATTTT. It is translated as CASSLESWRESTDTQYF.

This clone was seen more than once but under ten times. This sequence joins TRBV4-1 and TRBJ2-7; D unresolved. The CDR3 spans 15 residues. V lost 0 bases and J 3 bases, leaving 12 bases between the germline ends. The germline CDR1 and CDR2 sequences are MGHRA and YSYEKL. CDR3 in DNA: TGCGCCAGCAGCCAAGACAGGATCTCCGGCTACGAGCAGTACTTC. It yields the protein CASSQDRISGYEQYF.